One sample yielded the 9 T cell receptor beta chains listed below, sequenced in a study of tumor-infiltrating T cells and Merkel cell polyomavirus. Libraries were prepared by immunoSEQ multiplex PCR; TCRdb keeps only in-frame clonotypes and omits some of them. The sample holds over 850 clones, roughly nine tenths seen once. All patients' tumors stained robustly positive for Merkel cell polyomavirus Large T antigen by immunohistochemistry. Sequenced input: Merkel cell polyomavirus peptide tetramer+ CD8+ T cells sorted from blood. The source of these receptors is a man in his fifties or sixties with Merkel cell carcinoma.

This chain joins TRBV5-4 and TRBJ2-3; D gene uncertain. This CDR3 has 15 residues. The V end lost 4 bases, the J end lost 2 bases, and 14 bases lay between the germline ends. Germline values: CDR1 SGHNT, CDR2 YYREEE (reference sequence). The CDR3 region has the DNA TGTGCCAGCAGCCTATCTGTGTCCCACACAGATACGCAGTATTTT. Its translation: CASSLSVSHTDTQYF.

This chain's CDR3 is CASSLEGGRSEQYF. CDR3 sequence (DNA): TGTGCCAGCTCGCTGGAGGGGGGGCGCTCCGAGCAGTACTTC. The rearrangement links TRBV18 to TRBJ2-7, with D perhaps matching TRBD2 (7 bases). The ends were cut back, 6 bases at V and 6 bases at J, with 18 bases in the middle. The CDR3 length is 14 residues. Germline V gene lookup returns CDR1 KGHSH and CDR2 LQKENI.

The gene calls are TRBV6-5 and TRBJ2-7, with D hard to call. Germline V gene sequence: CDR1 MNHEY, CDR2 SVGAGI. Deletions cut 7 bases from V and 4 bases from J, with 14 bases between. This CDR3 has 13 amino acids. Here the CDR3 DNA reads TGTGCCAGCAAAAGCCCGCCCCCGTACGAGCAGTACTTC. It translates to CASKSPPPYEQYF.

The genes are TRBV7-2 and TRBJ2-4, with D possibly being TRBD1 (6 bases). The V gene lost 4 bases and the J gene lost 0 bases, with 13 bases spanning the gap. Germline loops: CDR1 SGHTA, CDR2 FQGNSA. The CDR3 covers 16 residues. The CDR3 is CASSSEGRGAKNIQYF. The CDR3 nucleotides are TGTGCCAGCAGCTCAGAGGGCAGGGGAGCCAAAAACATTCAGTACTTC.

This clone has just a few counts. The chain is built from TRBV5-1 and TRBJ2-7; no definite D call. Germline V gene data show CDR1 as SGHRS and CDR2 as YFSETQ. The CDR3 sequence is 16 residues long. The germline V and J ends were trimmed by 4 bases and 2 bases, with 19 bases remaining between them. The chain's CDR3 is CASSPSPLTSTYEQYF. The CDR3 region has the DNA TGCGCCAGCAGCCCGTCCCCGCTAACGAGCACCTACGAGCAGTACTTC. Based on the CDR3 plus reference TRBV5-1 and TRBJ2-7, the full variable domain is KAGVTQTPRYLIKTRGQQVTLSCSPISGHRSVSWYQQTPGQGLQFLFEYFSETQRNKGNFPGRFSGRQFSNSRSEMNVSTLELGDSALYLCASSPSPLTSTYEQYFGPGTRLTVT.

The gene calls are TRBV6-1 and TRBJ2-7; TRBD2 agrees at 7 bases. Germline assignment: CDR1 MNHNS and CDR2 SASEGT. This CDR3 contains 14 residues. J was trimmed by 2 bases and V by 7 bases; bases with no gene match: 8. The CDR3 sequence is CASTGSGAAYEQYF. DNA for the CDR3: TGTGCCAGCACCGGCAGCGGGGCAGCCTACGAGCAGTACTTC.

V and J are TRBV27 and TRBJ2-7; TRBD1 is a possible D gene (5 bases). Germline V lookup: CDR1 MNHEY, CDR2 SMNVEV (reference sequence). The CDR3 spans 12 residues. Deletions cut 6 bases from V and 7 bases from J, with 13 bases between. In nucleotides, the CDR3 is TGTGCCAGCAGCTTCAGGGAAGGAGAGCAGTACTTC. Translating it yields CASSFREGEQYF.

The V call is TRBV5-6, the J call TRBJ2-2, with D possibly TRBD1 on 6 matching bases. The CDR3 is made up of 16 amino acids. V dropped 1 base and J dropped 3 bases, with 13 bases sitting between them. CDR1 is SGHDT, CDR2 YYEEEE, per germline. The CDR3 region has the DNA TGTGCCAGCAGCTTGAGGCAGGGGATAGACACCGGGGAGCTGTTTTTT. It specifies CASSLRQGIDTGELFF.

V usage is TRBV20-1 and J usage is TRBJ2-5; D remains ambiguous. The germline gives CDR1 DFQATT, CDR2 SNEGSKA (reference sequence). With 3 bases removed from V and 5 bases from J, the gap between germline ends came to 7 bases. This CDR3 has 11 amino acids. DNA of the CDR3: TGCAGTGCTAGTATAACTGAGACCCAGTACTTC. It encodes CSASITETQYF.